The entry below gives a single TCR beta chain sequence along with its context. This sample was included in a study of blood T cell repertoires in COVID-19. V lost 3 bases to trimming and J lost 5 bases; unmatched junction nucleotides: 7. CDR1 and CDR2 (germline): SGHKS, YYEKEE (reference sequence). CDR3 length: 15 amino acids. Clinical history reported by participants formed the basis on which cohorts were assigned. The authors' processing: Cell counts per sample came from amplifying reference gene primers. Sequenced by immunoSEQ multiplex PCR; TCRdb stores in-frame clones only, minus some. The V and J calls and clone size are taken from that table; D and trimming were inferred from the DNA. The sample carries hundreds of thousands of clones, around 86% recorded once.

The clonotype was recovered from a man aged 30 to 39 who had recovered from COVID-19. The sample was PBMCs or T cells enriched from blood (not recorded which). The genes are TRBV5-5 and TRBJ2-7, with 11 nucleotides matching TRBD2. The CDR3 coding sequence is TGTGCCAGCAGCTCCTGGACTAGCGGGCAGAACGAGCAGTACTTC. Translated, it gives CASSSWTSGQNEQYF. The complete variable domain, with remaining parts taken from reference TRBV5-5 and TRBJ2-7, reads DAGVTQSPTHLIKTRGQQVTLRCSPISGHKSVSWYQQVLGQGPQFIFQYYEKEERGRGNFPDRFSARQFPNYSSELNVNALLLGDSALYLCASSSWTSGQNEQYFGPGTRLTVT.